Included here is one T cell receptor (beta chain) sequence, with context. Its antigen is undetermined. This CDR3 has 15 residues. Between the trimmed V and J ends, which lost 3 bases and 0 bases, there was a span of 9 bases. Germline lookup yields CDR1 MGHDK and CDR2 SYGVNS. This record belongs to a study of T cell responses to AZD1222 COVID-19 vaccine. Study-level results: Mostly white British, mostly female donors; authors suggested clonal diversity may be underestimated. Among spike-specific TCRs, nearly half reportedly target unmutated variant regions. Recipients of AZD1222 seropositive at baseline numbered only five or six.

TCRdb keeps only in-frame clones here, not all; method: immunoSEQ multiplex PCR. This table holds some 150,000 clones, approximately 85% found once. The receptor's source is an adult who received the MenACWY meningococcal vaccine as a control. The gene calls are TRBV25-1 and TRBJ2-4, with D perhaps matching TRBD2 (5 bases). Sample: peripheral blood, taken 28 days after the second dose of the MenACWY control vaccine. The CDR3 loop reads CASSDLRGAKNIQYF. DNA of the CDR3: TGTGCCAGCAGTGACCTCCGGGGAGCCAAAAACATTCAGTACTTC.